The 29 T cell receptor beta chains below come from one sample, sequenced in a study of OX40 agonist ivuxolimab in advanced cancers. Some clones are missing from TCRdb's copy, which holds only in-frame ones; the method was immunoSEQ multiplex PCR. The sample holds more than 45,000 clones, 80% to 90% seen once. The sample here was CD4+ or CD8+ T cells sorted from blood, taken in a trial of the OX40 agonist ivuxolimab. Receptors originate from an adult with an advanced solid tumor such as melanoma, head and neck, liver or kidney cancer.

The rearrangement links TRBV7-2 to TRBJ1-6; D is possibly TRBD1 (6 bases). The ends were cut back, 4 bases at V and 8 bases at J, with 15 bases in the middle. Germline lookup yields CDR1 SGHTA and CDR2 FQGNSA. This CDR3 spans 15 amino acids. The CDR3 region has the DNA TGTGCCAGCAGCTCCGTTACAGGGACTTATTCACCCCTCCACTTT. Translated: CASSSVTGTYSPLHF.

The chain combines TRBV28 with TRBJ2-3; weak D call: TRBD2 (8 bases). Germline loops: CDR1 MDHEN, CDR2 SYDVKM. Trimming pared 8 bases from V and 0 bases from J, leaving 15 bases between. The CDR3 consists of 15 residues. The CDR3 protein is CASWDRLASTDTQYF. The CDR3 nucleotides read TGTGCCAGCTGGGACAGACTAGCGAGCACAGATACGCAGTATTTT.

Note on this clone: Other DNA sequences in this specimen translate into the identical CDR3. The V and J genes are TRBV7-2 and TRBJ1-6; D not resolved. V gave up 1 base and J gave up 2 bases, with 3 bases separating them. The CDR3 has 14 amino acids. Germline V CDR1 and CDR2: SGHTA, FQGNSA. The CDR3 protein is CASSLGPYNSPLHF. CDR3 in DNA: TGTGCCAGCAGCTTAGGGCCCTATAATTCACCCCTCCACTTT.

The table lists this clone with a few counts. V usage is TRBV19 and J usage is TRBJ1-5; D perhaps matches TRBD1 (6 bases). The CDR3 runs 15 residues. V was cut by 11 bases and J by 2 bases, with 19 bases left in between. CDR1 and CDR2 from the germline V gene are LNHDA and SQIVND (reference sequence). The CDR3 sequence: CAARKGGRGNQPQHF. CDR3 DNA sequence: TGTGCCGCGCGAAAGGGGGGCCGAGGCAATCAGCCCCAGCATTTT.

J is TRBJ2-1 and V is TRBV5-4; the D gene is possibly TRBD1 (5 bases). This CDR3 is built from 15 residues. V lost 0 bases and J 2 bases, leaving 9 bases between the germline ends. CDR1 is SGHNT, CDR2 YYREEE, per germline (reference sequence). The CDR3 region is CASSLGRQTYNEQFF. In DNA form, the CDR3 reads TGTGCCAGCAGCTTGGGGAGACAGACCTACAATGAGCAGTTCTTC.

The rearrangement links TRBV6-1 to TRBJ2-5, with D uncertain. This CDR3 contains 16 residues. Looked up from germline, CDR1 is MNHNS and CDR2 is SASEGT. V lost 3 bases to trimming and J lost 4 bases, with 18 bases between them. CDR3 residues: CASSDREPVYGETQYF. In nucleotides, the CDR3 is TGTGCCAGCAGTGACAGAGAACCGGTCTACGGAGAGACCCAGTACTTC.

The chain carries TRBV11-2 and TRBJ1-5, with TRBD1 as a possible D gene (6 bases). Germline V gene lookup returns CDR1 SGHAT and CDR2 FQNNGV. V lost 5 bases to trimming and J lost 5 bases, with 13 bases between them. CDR3 length: 14 amino acids. The CDR3, as DNA: TGTGCCAGCAGCGCACAGGGTGTCGATCAGCCCCAGCATTTT. Its protein product is CASSAQGVDQPQHF.

This clone was seen more than once but under ten times. The chain joins TRBV13 to TRBJ2-7, with D hard to call. The ends were cut back, 5 bases at V and 4 bases at J, with 12 bases in the middle. CDR1 and CDR2 from the germline V gene are PRHDT and FYEKMQ (reference sequence). The CDR3 is made up of 13 amino acids. CDR3 protein: CASSPTPSYEQYF. In DNA form, the CDR3 reads TGTGCCAGCAGCCCCACCCCCTCATACGAGCAGTACTTC. The whole variable domain, filled in from reference TRBV13 and TRBJ2-7, reads AAGVIQSPRHLIKEKRETATLKCYPIPRHDTVYWYQQGPGQDPQFLISFYEKMQSDKGSIPDRFSAQQFSDYHSELNMSSLELGDSALYFCASSPTPSYEQYFGPGTRLTVT.

The rearrangement joins TRBV5-4 to TRBJ2-5, with 7 bases aligning to TRBD2. The length of the CDR3 is 18 residues. Per the germline V gene, CDR1 is SGHNT and CDR2 is YYREEE (reference sequence). Trimming removed 4 bases from V and 5 bases from J; junction bases left unmatched: 20. The CDR3, as DNA: TGTGCCAGCAGCCCGGGCGGTGGGAGGGCGGCGGTCAGGGAGACCCAGTACTTC. Its protein product is CASSPGGGRAAVRETQYF.

This chain uses TRBV6-6 with TRBJ1-5, with D uncertain. Germline V gene data show CDR1 as MNHNY and CDR2 as SVGAGI (reference sequence). The CDR3 is made up of 13 amino acids. V dropped 8 bases and J dropped 0 bases, with 8 bases sitting between them. CDR3 residues: CASGGRSNQPQHF. CDR3 sequence (DNA): TGTGCCAGCGGTGGCCGTAGCAATCAGCCCCAGCATTTT.

V usage is TRBV7-6 and J usage is TRBJ2-2, with unresolved D. The CDR3 runs 14 residues. CDR1 SGHVS and CDR2 FNYEAQ come from the germline V gene. V lost 5 bases, J lost 4 bases, and 11 bases lay in between. CDR3 loop: CASSTLDGTGELFF. The CDR3 region has the DNA TGTGCCAGCAGCACCTTAGATGGCACCGGGGAGCTGTTTTTT.

The V call is TRBV7-7, the J call TRBJ2-2; 10 bases map to TRBD2. Germline loops: CDR1 SSHAT, CDR2 FNYEAQ (reference sequence). With V trimmed by 2 bases and J by 4 bases, 4 bases remained unmatched. The CDR3 is made up of 16 amino acids. The CDR3 sequence is CASSLMVAGGTGELFF. The CDR3 region has the DNA TGTGCCAGCAGCTTAATGGTAGCGGGGGGCACCGGGGAGCTGTTTTTT.

This chain joins TRBV4-1 and TRBJ1-2, with 9 bases aligning to TRBD1. Germline V gene data show CDR1 as MGHRA and CDR2 as YSYEKL. V lost 4 bases and J lost 6; bases outside the gene matches: 9. The CDR3 spans 15 residues. The CDR3 bases are TGCGCCAGCAGCCGGGAACAGGGGGCTGGAGATGGCTACACCTTC. It yields the protein CASSREQGAGDGYTF.

This chain connects TRBV5-1 to TRBJ2-5; 10 positions agree with TRBD1. The J segment lost 1 base and the V segment lost 4 bases, leaving 7 bases of the junction unmatched. The CDR3 is 16 amino acids. Germline lookup yields CDR1 SGHRS and CDR2 YFSETQ. The CDR3 here is CASSASGTGVQETQYF. CDR3 in DNA: TGCGCCAGCAGCGCCTCCGGGACAGGGGTCCAAGAGACCCAGTACTTC.

In this sample, this clone turned up once. This chain links TRBV11-3 with TRBJ2-2; D remains ambiguous. V lost 7 bases and J 1 base, leaving 13 bases between the germline ends. The CDR3 runs to 15 residues. The germline V gene encodes CDR1 SGHNT and CDR2 YENEEA. The CDR3 bases are TGTGCCAGCATCAAAGGCGTAGGGAACACCGGGGAGCTGTTTTTT. Amino acid sequence: CASIKGVGNTGELFF.

V and J are TRBV21-1 and TRBJ2-1; the tabulated D call, TRBD2, remains unverified against the DNA. TRBV21-1 is annotated as a pseudogene. This CDR3 has 16 amino acids. The CDR3 DNA follows: TGTGCCAGCAGCATTCCCACTAGCGGGGGGCTTAATGAGCAGTTCTTC. This codes for CASSIPTSGGLNEQFF.

This chain uses TRBV6-5 with TRBJ1-2; D may be TRBD1 (6 bases). CDR3 length equals 13 residues. Deletions cut 5 bases from V and 8 bases from J, with 15 bases between. The germline CDR1 and CDR2 sequences are MNHEY and SVGAGI. The CDR3 region is CASSQLNREGYTF. CDR3 coding DNA: TGTGCCAGCAGTCAACTAAACAGGGAAGGCTACACCTTC.

The chain links TRBV5-4 to TRBJ2-7, with D possibly being TRBD1 (5 bases). CDR3 length equals 14 residues. Germline V gene lookup returns CDR1 SGHNT and CDR2 YYREEE (reference sequence). Trimming cost V 5 bases and J 4 bases, with 16 bases left between them. CDR3 DNA sequence: TGTGCCAGCAGTATAGACAGAAACGGGTACGAGCAGTACTTC. Translation: CASSIDRNGYEQYF. The variable domain in full, with the rest retrieved from reference TRBV5-4 and TRBJ2-7, is ETGVTQSPTHLIKTRGQQVTLRCSSQSGHNTVSWYQQALGQGPQFIFQYYREEENGRGNFPPRFSGLQFPNYSSELNVNALELDDSALYLCASSIDRNGYEQYFGPGTRLTVT.

The table lists this clone with a few counts. The rearrangement joins TRBV2 to TRBJ1-6; D might be TRBD1 (5 bases). The CDR3 is made up of 14 amino acids. Germline-derived CDR1 and CDR2 are SNHLY and FYNNEI. With 2 bases removed from V and 8 bases from J, the gap between germline ends came to 10 bases. CDR3 amino acids: CASSEWGDYSPLHF. The CDR3 DNA reads as TGTGCCAGCAGTGAATGGGGCGACTATTCACCCCTCCACTTT.

In DNA, the CDR3 is TGTGCCAGCAGCAAAATGAGGGGATCCTACAATGAGCAGTTCTTC. As protein: CASSKMRGSYNEQFF. The V gene is TRBV21-1, the J gene TRBJ2-1. TRBV21-1 is reported as a pseudogene. The CDR3 sequence is 15 residues long.

The V and J genes are TRBV5-1 and TRBJ2-1, with D maybe TRBD1 (5 bases). The length of the CDR3 is 13 residues. V lost 0 bases and J 6 bases, leaving 7 bases between the germline ends. Germline values: CDR1 SGHRS, CDR2 YFSETQ. CDR3 nucleotide sequence: TGCGCCAGCAGCTTGGACAGGAGCAATGAGCAGTTCTTC. Translating gives CASSLDRSNEQFF.

This clone has only a few counts. CDR3 protein: CASSPSTANYEQYF. In DNA form, the CDR3 reads TGTGCCAGCAGTCCCTCGACAGCTAACTACGAGCAGTACTTC. J is TRBJ2-7 and V is TRBV2; D perhaps matches TRBD1 (5 bases). The CDR3 is 14 residues long. Germline V gene lookup returns CDR1 SNHLY and CDR2 FYNNEI. V was trimmed by 5 bases and J by 3 bases, leaving 14 bases between them.

This chain links TRBV19 with TRBJ2-5; 13 bases map to TRBD2. Germline-derived CDR1 and CDR2 are LNHDA and SQIVND (reference sequence). V was pared by 4 bases and J by 2 bases, with 7 bases of the junction left unmatched. The length of the CDR3 is 17 residues. The CDR3 coding sequence is TGTGCCAGTAGTACACTAGCGGGGGGGCTCAGGCAAGAGACCCAGTACTTC. Translated, it gives CASSTLAGGLRQETQYF.

The gene calls are TRBV7-9 and TRBJ1-2, with 11 bases lining up with TRBD1. J lost 2 bases, V lost 5 bases, and 7 bases had no gene match. The CDR3 has 16 residues. Germline values: CDR1 SEHNR, CDR2 FQNEAQ (reference sequence). The chain's CDR3 is CASSGWTGGANYGYTF. Here the CDR3 DNA reads TGTGCCAGCAGCGGCTGGACAGGGGGCGCCAACTATGGCTACACCTTC.

This rearrangement joins TRBV6-6 to TRBJ1-4, with 8 bases identical to TRBD1. The CDR3 spans 16 residues. With V trimmed by 0 bases and J by 7 bases, 7 bases remained unmatched. Germline V gene lookup returns CDR1 MNHNY and CDR2 SVGAGI (reference sequence). CDR3 loop: CASSYSDRGVIEKLFF. DNA for the CDR3: TGTGCCAGCAGTTACTCCGACAGGGGTGTGATTGAAAAACTGTTTTTT.

The DNA of the CDR3 is TGCGCCAGCAGCCACCCGGACAGATTGAACACTGAAGCTTTCTTT. This translates into CASSHPDRLNTEAFF. This rearrangement joins TRBV4-1 to TRBJ1-1, with TRBD1 as a possible D gene (6 bases). The CDR3 contains 15 residues. Deletions cut 3 bases from V and 0 bases from J, with 11 bases between. CDR1 is MGHRA and CDR2 is YSYEKL in the germline V gene.

The J gene is TRBJ2-2, the V gene TRBV18; D gene unclear. The CDR3 extends over 12 amino acids. Germline loops: CDR1 KGHSH, CDR2 LQKENI. Between the trimmed V and J ends, which lost 3 bases and 6 bases, there was a span of 5 bases. CDR3 residues: CASSPGAGELFF. The CDR3 DNA reads as TGTGCCAGCTCACCGGGCGCCGGGGAGCTGTTTTTT.

This clone has a single count. The chain joins TRBV7-2 to TRBJ2-3; TRBD1 matches at 8 bases. Germline V gene lookup returns CDR1 SGHTA and CDR2 FQGNSA. The CDR3 is 15 amino acids. Trimming took 0 bases from V and 6 from J; bases not matched to a gene: 5. The CDR3 protein is CASSLAGRGQDTQYF. In DNA form, the CDR3 reads TGTGCCAGCAGCTTAGCTGGCAGGGGGCAGGATACGCAGTATTTT.

The V and J genes are TRBV5-1 and TRBJ2-2; 9 nucleotides align to TRBD2. J was trimmed by 6 bases and V by 10 bases; bases with no gene match: 13. Germline V gives CDR1 SGHRS, CDR2 YFSETQ. The CDR3 totals 15 residues. The CDR3, as DNA: TGCGCCTCGGCTTCCCTTCTAGCGGGGTCCGGGGAGCTGTTTTTT. Amino acid sequence: CASASLLAGSGELFF. The entire variable domain, with the rest obtained from reference TRBV5-1 and TRBJ2-2, is as follows: KAGVTQTPRYLIKTRGQQVTLSCSPISGHRSVSWYQQTPGQGLQFLFEYFSETQRNKGNFPGRFSGRQFSNSRSEMNVSTLELGDSALYLCASASLLAGSGELFFGEGSRLTVL.